These 24 T cell receptor beta chains originate from one sample sequenced in a study of T cell responses to AZD1222 COVID-19 vaccine. Measured with immunoSEQ multiplex PCR; TCRdb has only the in-frame clones, and not every one. In the table there are 150,000 to 200,000 clones, approximately 86% of which are singletons. This sample comprised peripheral blood, obtained on day 0 of AZD1222 vaccination. The receptors were sampled from an adult in good health.

V usage is TRBV28 and J usage is TRBJ2-7; 10 bases are shared with TRBD2. The length of the CDR3 is 15 residues. Germline V lookup: CDR1 MDHEN, CDR2 SYDVKM. J lost 0 bases, V lost 3 bases, and 2 bases had no gene match. CDR3 sequence reads: CASSFASGGSYEQYF. For the CDR3, the DNA is TGTGCCAGCAGTTTTGCTAGCGGGGGCTCCTACGAGCAGTACTTC.

The rearrangement joins TRBV12-5 to TRBJ2-2; D not resolved. Germline CDR1 reads LGHNT; CDR2 reads FRNRAP. V dropped 2 bases and J dropped 0 bases, with 4 bases sitting between them. CDR3 size: 14 residues. This CDR3 reads CASGLSPNTGELFF. The CDR3 nucleotides are TGTGCTAGTGGTTTGTCCCCGAACACCGGGGAGCTGTTTTTT.

The chain employs TRBV27 and TRBJ2-7; D may be TRBD1 (6 bases). CDR3 length equals 18 residues. The ends were cut back, 5 bases at V and 3 bases at J, with 26 bases in the middle. Germline V gene data show CDR1 as MNHEY and CDR2 as SMNVEV (reference sequence). Written as DNA, the CDR3 is TGTGCCAGCAGTCACGGAATTTTACTACTGACAGGAGACTACGAGCAGTACTTC. It specifies CASSHGILLLTGDYEQYF.

The chain combines TRBV5-4 with TRBJ2-3, with 10 bases that match TRBD2. The V segment lost 4 bases and the J segment 6 bases; nucleotides outside the gene matches: 14. The CDR3 totals 17 residues. CDR1 is SGHNT, CDR2 YYREEE, per germline (reference sequence). CDR3 sequence reads: CASSHPRTSGLQDTQYF. The CDR3 coding sequence is TGTGCCAGCAGCCACCCGCGGACTAGCGGCCTGCAGGATACGCAGTATTTT.

V is TRBV2 and J is TRBJ1-6; D remains ambiguous. The CDR3 loop spans 13 amino acids. Germline V gene lookup returns CDR1 SNHLY and CDR2 FYNNEI. V shed 3 bases and J shed 14 bases, with 14 bases lying between them. The CDR3 spells CASSDGRGWSLHF. The CDR3 DNA reads as TGTGCCAGCAGTGATGGCCGGGGTTGGTCCCTCCACTTT.

This rearrangement joins TRBV6-5 to TRBJ1-6; D ambiguous. Trimming left V 3 bases short and J 5 bases short, with 8 bases between. CDR1 is MNHEY, CDR2 SVGAGI, per germline. CDR3 length: 14 residues. The CDR3 loop is CASSYKQNNSPLHF. CDR3 DNA: TGTGCCAGCAGTTATAAACAGAATAATTCACCCCTCCACTTT.

The V gene is TRBV19, the J gene TRBJ1-1; possible D gene TRBD1, 5 bases. CDR1 and CDR2 (germline): LNHDA, SQIVND (reference sequence). This CDR3 spans 17 amino acids. V was cut by 6 bases and J by 1 base, with 21 bases left in between. The CDR3 sequence: CASRTGAGQRWNTEAFF. In nucleotides, the CDR3 is TGTGCCAGTAGGACCGGGGCAGGGCAGCGGTGGAACACTGAAGCTTTCTTT.

CDR3 coding DNA: TGTGCCAGCAGCGTCCTTAGAGGCTATGGCTACACCTTC. This gives the protein CASSVLRGYGYTF. The V and J genes are TRBV9 and TRBJ1-2; D call uncertain. The germline V gene has CDR1 SGDLS and CDR2 YYNGEE. The CDR3 has 13 amino acids. V lost 2 bases, J lost 4 bases, and 9 bases lay in between. The whole variable domain, filled in from reference TRBV9 and TRBJ1-2, reads DSGVTQTPKHLITATGQRVTLRCSPRSGDLSVYWYQQSLDQGLQFLIQYYNGEERAKGNILERFSAQQFPDLHSELNLSSLELGDSALYFCASSVLRGYGYTFGSGTRLTVV.

J is TRBJ2-3 and V is TRBV7-2; D might be TRBD1 (6 bases). The length of the CDR3 is 13 residues. Trimming stripped 1 base from V and 4 bases from J, with 6 bases between. In germline, CDR1 is SGHTA, CDR2 FQGNSA. CDR3 residues: CASSLGQADTQYF. DNA of the CDR3: TGTGCCAGCAGCTTAGGACAGGCAGATACGCAGTATTTT.

V is TRBV10-2 and J is TRBJ1-2, with D maybe TRBD1 (6 bases). The CDR3 has 13 residues. The V and J ends lost 7 bases and 0 bases respectively, with 9 bases between them. CDR1 is WSHSY, CDR2 SAAADI, per germline. The DNA for the CDR3 is TGCGCCAGCAATGGGGGCTCTAACTATGGCTACACCTTC. Its protein is CASNGGSNYGYTF.

This clone was counted only a few times. The gene calls are TRBV23-1 and TRBJ1-5; D might be TRBD1 (5 bases). TRBV23-1 is recorded as an ORF, its role being uncertain. Trimming removed 11 bases from V and 2 bases from J, with 13 bases in between. This CDR3 comprises 13 residues. As DNA, the CDR3 is TGCGCCGGTGGGGGAGCCGGCAATCAGCCCCAGCATTTT. It yields the protein CAGGGAGNQPQHF.

This chain connects TRBV7-2 to TRBJ2-2; the D gene is possibly TRBD1 (6 bases). Germline CDR1 and CDR2: SGHTA and FQGNSA. V gave up 2 bases and J gave up 6 bases, with 13 bases separating them. The CDR3 is 15 residues long. In DNA form, the CDR3 reads TGTGCCAGCAGCTTACGTCCAAAGGGGGCCGGGGAGCTGTTTTTT. Its translation is CASSLRPKGAGELFF.

The gene calls are TRBV28 and TRBJ2-7; D possibly matches TRBD1 or TRBD2 (5 bases each). The germline gives CDR1 MDHEN, CDR2 SYDVKM. Trimming left V 3 bases short and J 3 bases short, with 15 bases between. This CDR3 region has 15 residues. DNA of the CDR3: TGTGCCAGCAGTTTCTCCGGGACCGGGAACTACGAGCAGTACTTC. The encoded protein is CASSFSGTGNYEQYF.

This clone showed up just once. This chain connects TRBV19 to TRBJ2-6, with D possibly being TRBD2 (5 bases). V was pared by 6 bases and J by 0 bases, with 15 bases between. Germline CDR1 LNHDA, CDR2 SQIVND (reference sequence). The length of the CDR3 is 17 residues. The CDR3 DNA reads as TGTGCCAGTAGCCGGGCCCTAGCCGACTCTGGGGCCAACGTCCTGACTTTC. Translation: CASSRALADSGANVLTF.

V usage is TRBV19 and J usage is TRBJ2-4, with D unclear. V lost 1 base, J lost 0 bases, and 7 bases lay in between. CDR1 and CDR2 from the germline V gene are LNHDA and SQIVND (reference sequence). This CDR3 has 15 residues. DNA of the CDR3: TGTGCCAGTAGTATAGGAGCCGGAGCCAAAAACATTCAGTACTTC. This sequence encodes CASSIGAGAKNIQYF.

The chain links TRBV5-4 to TRBJ2-7; 8 nucleotides agree with TRBD1. The J segment lost 3 bases and the V segment lost 3 bases, leaving 5 bases of the junction unmatched. This CDR3 comprises 14 residues. In germline, CDR1 is SGHNT, CDR2 YYREEE (reference sequence). CDR3 in DNA: TGTGCCAGCAGCTCCCACAGGGGGAACTACGAGCAGTACTTC. Translated: CASSSHRGNYEQYF. Variable domain in full (rest from reference TRBV5-4 and TRBJ2-7): ETGVTQSPTHLIKTRGQQVTLRCSSQSGHNTVSWYQQALGQGPQFIFQYYREEENGRGNFPPRFSGLQFPNYSSELNVNALELDDSALYLCASSSHRGNYEQYFGPGTRLTVT.

This clone was found once. The chain has TRBV5-1 and TRBJ1-3; tentative D call: TRBD1 (6 bases). V was trimmed by 2 bases and J by 1 base, leaving 13 bases between them. CDR3 length: 16 residues. Germline CDR1 and CDR2: SGHRS and YFSETQ. CDR3 DNA sequence: TGCGCCAGCAGCTTCCTCCTACAGGGATCTGGAAACACCATATATTTT. Its translation is CASSFLLQGSGNTIYF. The whole variable domain, filled in from reference TRBV5-1 and TRBJ1-3, reads KAGVTQTPRYLIKTRGQQVTLSCSPISGHRSVSWYQQTPGQGLQFLFEYFSETQRNKGNFPGRFSGRQFSNSRSEMNVSTLELGDSALYLCASSFLLQGSGNTIYFGEGSWLTVV.

V usage is TRBV29-1 and J usage is TRBJ1-1; D gene uncertain. The CDR3 is 13 residues long. V lost 0 bases, J lost 0 bases, and 5 bases lay in between. The germline gives CDR1 SQVTM, CDR2 ANQGSEA. The CDR3 reads CSVEEEMNTEAFF. The CDR3, as DNA: TGCAGCGTTGAAGAGGAGATGAACACTGAAGCTTTCTTT.

The chain joins TRBV20-1 to TRBJ1-4; D perhaps matches TRBD1 (5 bases). The CDR3 loop spans 12 amino acids. Germline V CDR1 and CDR2: DFQATT, SNEGSKA (reference sequence). V was trimmed by 3 bases and J by 8 bases, leaving 10 bases between them. CDR3 amino acids: CSASRGGEKLFF. The CDR3 DNA is TGCAGTGCTAGTAGGGGAGGCGAAAAACTGTTTTTT.

The chain links TRBV5-4 to TRBJ1-2, with 7 nucleotides matching TRBD1. J lost 4 bases, V lost 0 bases, and 3 bases had no gene match. The CDR3 spans 14 residues. Germline CDR1 SGHNT, CDR2 YYREEE (reference sequence). The CDR3 reads CASSLGQGGYGYTF. Here the CDR3 DNA reads TGTGCCAGCAGCTTGGGACAGGGAGGCTATGGCTACACCTTC.

The CDR3 region is CATSTPGQGSYEQYF. Here the CDR3 DNA reads TGTGCCACCAGCACCCCGGGACAAGGCTCCTACGAGCAGTACTTC. This sequence joins TRBV15 and TRBJ2-7; tentative D call: TRBD1 (6 bases). Germline V CDR1 and CDR2: LNHNV, YYDKDF (reference sequence). The CDR3 sequence is 15 residues long. The V end lost 4 bases, the J end lost 0 bases, and 13 bases lay between the germline ends.

The chain carries TRBV28 and TRBJ2-7, with a possible D match to TRBD2 (6 bases). Germline loops: CDR1 MDHEN, CDR2 SYDVKM. Trimming shortened V by 6 bases and J by 4 bases, and 19 bases separated the two germline ends. This CDR3 is 15 amino acids long. CDR3 sequence: CASSLGTPPPYEQYF. In DNA, the CDR3 is TGTGCCAGCAGCCTGGGGACTCCTCCCCCTTACGAGCAGTACTTC.

A few counts support this clone. This rearrangement joins TRBV2 to TRBJ1-5; possible D gene TRBD1, 6 bases. The length of the CDR3 is 14 residues. V was clipped by 7 bases and J by 0 bases, with 10 bases between them. Germline V gene sequence: CDR1 SNHLY, CDR2 FYNNEI. The CDR3 DNA reads as TGTGCCAGCAACGGACAGCTTAGCAATCAGCCCCAGCATTTT. It specifies CASNGQLSNQPQHF. Filled out from reference TRBV2 and TRBJ1-5, the complete variable domain reads EPEVTQTPSHQVTQMGQEVILRCVPISNHLYFYWYRQILGQKVEFLVSFYNNEISEKSEIFDDQFSVERPDGSNFTLKIRSTKLEDSAMYFCASNGQLSNQPQHFGDGTRLSIL.

This sequence joins TRBV14 and TRBJ2-7; D is unresolved. V lost 4 bases to trimming and J lost 7 bases, with 8 bases between them. CDR3 length equals 11 residues. Germline V lookup: CDR1 SGHDN, CDR2 FVKESK. CDR3 bases: TGTGCCAGCAGCCGCCTCCGTGAGCAGTACTTC. It codes for CASSRLREQYF.